This T cell receptor (beta chain) was sequenced during a study of blood T cell repertoires in COVID-19. The repertoire was sequenced with immunoSEQ multiplex PCR; TCRdb's copy has only in-frame clones and lacks some. The profile shows around 64,000 clones, about 75% of them singletons. Trimming took 2 bases from V and 6 from J; bases not matched to a gene: 7. From germline, CDR1 is MNHEY and CDR2 SMNVEV (reference sequence). The CDR3 has 15 residues. Participant-given clinical history determined each cohort assignment. Specimen: PBMCs or T cells enriched from blood (not recorded which). The TCR sequence derives from a woman aged 60-75 years who had been exposed to COVID-19. This rearrangement joins TRBV27 to TRBJ2-3; 8 bases map to TRBD1. DNA for the CDR3: TGTGCCAGCAGTTTAAGAGGACAGGGCCATGATACGCAGTATTTT. The encoded protein is CASSLRGQGHDTQYF.